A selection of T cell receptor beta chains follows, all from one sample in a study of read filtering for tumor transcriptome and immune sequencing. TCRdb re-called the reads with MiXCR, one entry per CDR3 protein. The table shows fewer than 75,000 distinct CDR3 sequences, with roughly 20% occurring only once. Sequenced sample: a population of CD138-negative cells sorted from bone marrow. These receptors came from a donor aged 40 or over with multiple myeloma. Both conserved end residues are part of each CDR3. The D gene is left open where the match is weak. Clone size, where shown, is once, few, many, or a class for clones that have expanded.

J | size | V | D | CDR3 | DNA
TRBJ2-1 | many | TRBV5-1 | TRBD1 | CASSWKGTGKNNEQFF | TGCGCCAGCAGCTGGAAAGGGACAGGGAAAAACAATGAGCAGTTCTTC
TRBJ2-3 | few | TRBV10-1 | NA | CASSEALGHAGDTQYF | TGCGCCAGCAGTGAGGCCCTCGGACACGCCGGAGATACGCAGTATTTT
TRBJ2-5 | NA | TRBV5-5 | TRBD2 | CASSFRLAGTEGQGTQYF | TGTGCCAGCAGCTTTCGACTAGCGGGAACCGAGGGTCAAGGGACCCAGTACTTC
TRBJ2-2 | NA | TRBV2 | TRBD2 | CASRVLAGDTGELFF | TGTGCCAGCAGGGTGCTAGCGGGGGACACCGGGGAGCTGTTTTTT
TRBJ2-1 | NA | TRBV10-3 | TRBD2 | CAISGLADYNEQFF | TGTGCCATCAGCGGACTAGCGGACTACAATGAGCAGTTCTTC
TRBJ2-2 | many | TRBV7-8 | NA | CASSLMGKPGVGELFF | TGTGCCAGCAGCTTAATGGGTAAACCTGGTGTCGGGGAGCTGTTTTTT
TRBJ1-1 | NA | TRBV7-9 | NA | CASSLGGEYAFF | TGTGCCAGCAGCTTAGGCGGGGAGTATGCTTTCTTT
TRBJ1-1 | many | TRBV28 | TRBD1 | CASSSRGLDTEAFF | TGTGCCAGCAGTTCCAGGGGGCTCGACACTGAAGCTTTCTTT
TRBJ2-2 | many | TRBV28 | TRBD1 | CASSRTGLNGELFF | TGTGCCAGCAGCCGGACAGGGTTGAACGGGGAGCTGTTTTTT
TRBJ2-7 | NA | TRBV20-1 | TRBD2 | CSANLAGEVKDEQNF | TGCAGTGCTAATCTAGCGGGAGAAGTTAAGGACGAGCAGAACTTC
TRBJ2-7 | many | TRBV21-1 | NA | CASSIGAGAYSYEQYF | TGTGCCAGCAGCATAGGAGCGGGGGCCTACTCCTACGAGCAGTACTTC
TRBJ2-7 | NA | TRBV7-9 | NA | CASSLEGNSYEQYF | TGTGCCAGCAGCCTCGAGGGGAACTCCTACGAGCAGTACTTC
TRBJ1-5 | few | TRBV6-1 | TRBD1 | CASRSGTGNSNQPQHF | TGTGCCAGCAGGAGCGGGACAGGGAATAGCAATCAGCCCCAGCATTTT
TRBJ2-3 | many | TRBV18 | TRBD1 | CASSLTGASTDTQYF | TGTGCCAGCTCACTTACAGGGGCGTCCACAGATACGCAGTATTTT
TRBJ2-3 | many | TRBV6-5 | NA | CASSYRIASTDTQYF | TGTGCCAGCAGTTACAGGATAGCTAGCACAGATACGCAGTATTTT
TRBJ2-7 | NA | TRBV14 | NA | CASSQDSWAGLREEQYF | TGTGCCAGCAGCCAAGATTCGTGGGCGGGACTGCGTGAGGAGCAGTACTTC
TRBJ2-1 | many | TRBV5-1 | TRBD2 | CASSLGSLAGGLNEQFF | TGCGCCAGCAGCCTGGGATCACTAGCGGGGGGGCTTAATGAGCAGTTCTTC
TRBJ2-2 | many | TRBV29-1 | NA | CSVEGGQEPGGELFF | TGCAGCGTTGAAGGGGGTCAGGAGCCCGGCGGGGAGCTGTTTTTT
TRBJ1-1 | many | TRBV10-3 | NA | CATAGERGTEAFF | TGTGCCACAGCAGGAGAACGGGGCACTGAAGCTTTCTTT
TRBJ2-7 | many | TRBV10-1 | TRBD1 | CASSQGPGTGLSYEQYF | TGCGCCAGCAGCCAAGGTCCTGGGACAGGGCTTTCCTACGAGCAGTACTTC
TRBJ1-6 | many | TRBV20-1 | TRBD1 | CSAWTGINSPLHF | TGCAGTGCTTGGACAGGGATAAATTCACCCCTCCACTTT
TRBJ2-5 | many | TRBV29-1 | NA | CSVGVETQYF | TGCAGCGTGGGAGTAGAGACCCAGTACTTC
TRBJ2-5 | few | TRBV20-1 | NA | CSASLKTQYF | TGCAGTGCTAGTTTGAAGACCCAGTACTTC
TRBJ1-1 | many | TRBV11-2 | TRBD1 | CASSLGATGARWSEAFF | TGTGCCAGCAGCTTAGGGGCGACAGGGGCACGGTGGTCTGAAGCTTTCTTT
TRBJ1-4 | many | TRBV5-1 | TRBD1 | CASSAPGQGALSEKLFF | TGCGCCAGCAGCGCCCCGGGACAGGGGGCGTTAAGTGAAAAACTGTTTTTT
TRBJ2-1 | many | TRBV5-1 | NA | CASSLAQSGVNEQFF | TGCGCCAGCAGCTTGGCCCAGAGTGGTGTGAATGAGCAGTTCTTC
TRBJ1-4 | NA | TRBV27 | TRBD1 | CASSLSRTGASATNEKLFF | TGTGCCAGCAGTTTATCTAGGACAGGCGCCTCTGCAACTAATGAAAAACTGTTTTTT
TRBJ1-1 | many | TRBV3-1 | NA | CASSPTFYTEAFF | TGTGCCAGCAGTCCGACATTTTACACTGAAGCTTTCTTT
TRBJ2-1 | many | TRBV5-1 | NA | CASSLFATNEWSNEQFF | TGCGCCAGCAGCTTATTCGCGACCAATGAGTGGAGCAATGAGCAGTTCTTC
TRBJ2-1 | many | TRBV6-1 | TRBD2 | CAILPPPGLAGSGQFF | TGTGCCATTCTGCCCCCGCCGGGACTAGCGGGTTCTGGGCAGTTCTTC
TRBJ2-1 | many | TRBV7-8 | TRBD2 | CASSFDSGSSYNEQFF | TGTGCCAGCAGCTTTGATAGCGGGAGCTCCTACAATGAGCAGTTCTTC
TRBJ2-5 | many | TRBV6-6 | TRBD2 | CASSFPYAGEETQYF | TGTGCCAGCAGTTTCCCTTATGCGGGAGAAGAGACCCAGTACTTC
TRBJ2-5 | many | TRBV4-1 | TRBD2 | CASSQKPASGGGETQYF | TGCGCCAGCAGCCAAAAACCGGCTAGCGGGGGTGGAGAGACCCAGTACTTC
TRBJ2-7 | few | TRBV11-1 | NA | CASSLWKGASYYEQYF | TGTGCCAGCAGCCTATGGAAGGGAGCGAGTTACTACGAGCAGTACTTC
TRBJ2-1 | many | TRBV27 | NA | CASSLGRGYNEQFF | TGTGCCAGCAGTTTAGGGCGGGGTTACAATGAGCAGTTCTTC
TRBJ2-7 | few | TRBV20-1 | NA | CSASTGAGAYEQYF | TGCAGTGCTAGTACCGGGGCAGGGGCGTACGAGCAGTACTTC
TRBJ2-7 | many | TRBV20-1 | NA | CSARVSAGEQYF | TGCAGTGCTAGAGTTAGCGCAGGCGAGCAGTACTTC
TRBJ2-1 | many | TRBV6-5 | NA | CASSPRTDNNEQFF | TGTGCCAGCAGTCCGCGGACAGACAACAATGAGCAGTTCTTC
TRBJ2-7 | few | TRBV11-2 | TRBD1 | CASSSSDRVSYEQYF | TGTGCCAGCAGCTCGTCGGACAGGGTCTCCTACGAGCAGTACTTC
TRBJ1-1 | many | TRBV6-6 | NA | CASSPEATNTEAFF | TGTGCCAGCAGCCCCGAGGCGACGAACACTGAAGCTTTCTTT
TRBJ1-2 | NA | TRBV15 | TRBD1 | CATNRQGSGYTF | TGTGCCACCAACCGACAGGGGTCTGGCTACACCTTC
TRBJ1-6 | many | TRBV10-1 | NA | CASTPDRNSPLHF | TGCGCCAGCACTCCCGACAGAAATTCACCCCTCCACTTT
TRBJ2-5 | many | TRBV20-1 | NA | CSARPPGRETQYF | TGCAGTGCTAGACCTCCTGGCCGGGAGACCCAGTACTTC
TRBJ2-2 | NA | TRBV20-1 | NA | CSARDELNTGELFF | TGCAGTGCTAGAGATGAGTTGAACACCGGGGAGCTGTTTTTT
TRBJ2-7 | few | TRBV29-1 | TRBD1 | CSAESLGTGPEQYF | TGCAGCGCTGAGTCTCTCGGGACAGGGCCCGAGCAGTACTTC
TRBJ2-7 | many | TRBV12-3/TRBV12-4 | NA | CASSPRGGPYEQYF | TGTGCCAGCAGCCCGCGGGGAGGACCCTACGAGCAGTACTTC
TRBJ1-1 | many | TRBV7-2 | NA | CASSLVEFNAFF | TGTGCCAGCAGCTTAGTAGAATTCAATGCTTTCTTT
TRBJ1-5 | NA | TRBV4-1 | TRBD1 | CASSRTGVGQPQRF | TGCGCCAGCAGCCGGACAGGGGTCGGTCAGCCCCAGCGTTTT
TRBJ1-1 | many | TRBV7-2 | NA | CASSLMGQGAFF | TGTGCCAGCAGCTTAATGGGTCAGGGAGCTTTCTTT
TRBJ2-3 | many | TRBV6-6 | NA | CASRPDLQSRTDTQYF | TGTGCCAGCAGACCCGACCTCCAGTCCCGCACAGATACGCAGTATTTT
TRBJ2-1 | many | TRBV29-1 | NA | CSVADREYNEQFF | TGCAGCGTGGCGGACAGAGAATACAATGAGCAGTTCTTC
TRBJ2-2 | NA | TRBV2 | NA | CANSEGIRELFF | TGTGCCAACAGTGAAGGGATCCGGGAGCTGTTTTTT
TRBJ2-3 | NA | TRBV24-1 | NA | CATSASYGDTQYF | TGTGCCACCAGTGCCTCGTATGGCGATACGCAGTATTTT
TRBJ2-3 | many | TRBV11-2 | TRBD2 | CASSLKRGGLLGTDTQYF | TGTGCCAGCAGCTTAAAGCGGGGGGGCCTCCTCGGCACAGATACGCAGTATTTT
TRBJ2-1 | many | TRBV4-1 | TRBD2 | CASSQDYERGEVQFF | TGCGCCAGCAGCCAAGATTACGAGCGGGGAGAGGTACAGTTCTTC
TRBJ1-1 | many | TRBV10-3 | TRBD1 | CAISESTGALMNTEAFF | TGTGCCATCAGTGAGTCGACAGGGGCGTTAATGAACACTGAAGCTTTCTTT
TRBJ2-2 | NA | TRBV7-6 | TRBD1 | CASSWGTGASAGELFF | TGTGCCAGCAGCTGGGGGACAGGGGCGTCCGCCGGGGAGCTGTTTTTT
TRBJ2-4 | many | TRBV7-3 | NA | CASSLGPKNIQYF | TGTGCCAGCAGCTTAGGGCCCAAAAACATTCAGTACTTC
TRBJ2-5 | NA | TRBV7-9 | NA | CASSLAWREETQYF | TGTGCCAGCAGCTTAGCATGGCGGGAAGAGACCCAGTACTTC
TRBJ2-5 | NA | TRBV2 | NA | CASSEAETQYF | TGTGCCAGCAGTGAAGCAGAGACCCAGTACTTC